This passage covers 27 T cell receptor beta chains from one sample sequenced in a study of cytomegalovirus exposure and HLA in healthy donors. In the PCR, 60 Vbeta and 13 Jbeta primers were used. Method: immunoSEQ multiplex PCR; TCRdb's copy keeps in-frame clones and lacks some. The table includes about 100,000 clones, roughly 80% detected once. Material: PBMCs. These receptors were collected from a man in his forties in good health and CMV-seropositive.

The gene calls are TRBV5-8 and TRBJ1-1, with TRBD1 as a possible D gene (5 bases). V lost 6 bases and J 3 bases, leaving 30 bases between the germline ends. Germline-derived CDR1 and CDR2 are SGHTS and YDEGEE. The length of the CDR3 is 19 residues. The CDR3: CASIQGKVPGKVLDTEAFF. The CDR3 region has the DNA TGTGCCAGCATCCAGGGAAAAGTCCCCGGAAAGGTTTTGGACACTGAAGCTTTCTTT.

V and J are TRBV25-1 and TRBJ1-2; TRBD1 is a possible D gene (5 bases). This CDR3 spans 13 amino acids. The germline CDR1 and CDR2 sequences are MGHDK and SYGVNS. Trimming left V 8 bases short and J 3 bases short, with 13 bases between. In DNA form, the CDR3 reads TGTGCCAGCCTAGGCGGGACGGACTATGGCTACACCTTC. This codes for CASLGGTDYGYTF.

This chain uses TRBV5-1 with TRBJ2-3; 11 bases match TRBD2. V dropped 6 bases and J dropped 1; count of bases not matched to a gene: 7. The CDR3 consists of 16 residues. CDR1 is SGHRS and CDR2 is YFSETQ in the germline V gene. CDR3 DNA: TGCGCCAGCACCCAACTAGCGGGAGTTGGCACAGATACGCAGTATTTT. Protein sequence: CASTQLAGVGTDTQYF. The whole variable domain, filled in from reference TRBV5-1 and TRBJ2-3, reads KAGVTQTPRYLIKTRGQQVTLSCSPISGHRSVSWYQQTPGQGLQFLFEYFSETQRNKGNFPGRFSGRQFSNSRSEMNVSTLELGDSALYLCASTQLAGVGTDTQYFGPGTRLTVL.

The chain couples TRBV5-1 to TRBJ1-5; 8 bases fit TRBD1. The CDR3 has 14 residues. With V trimmed by 6 bases and J by 2 bases, 4 bases remained unmatched. Germline V gene lookup returns CDR1 SGHRS and CDR2 YFSETQ. The CDR3 DNA reads as TGCGCCAGCACTATGGACAGGGGCAATCAGCCCCAGCATTTT. Encoded protein: CASTMDRGNQPQHF.

J is TRBJ2-5 and V is TRBV2, with 9 nucleotides matching TRBD2. Germline CDR1 SNHLY, CDR2 FYNNEI. V shed 9 bases, J shed 2 bases, and the junction held 4 bases outside the gene matches. The CDR3 consists of 13 residues. CDR3 DNA: TGTGCCAGATCGGGACTAGCTCAAGAGACCCAGTACTTC. Translating gives CARSGLAQETQYF. Full variable domain (remainder filled in from reference TRBV2 and TRBJ2-5): EPEVTQTPSHQVTQMGQEVILRCVPISNHLYFYWYRQILGQKVEFLVSFYNNEISEKSEIFDDQFSVERPDGSNFTLKIRSTKLEDSAMYFCARSGLAQETQYFGPGTRLLVL.

Here the CDR3 reads CASSSSGLAGYNEQFF. In DNA form, the CDR3 reads TGTGCCAGCAGTTCATCGGGACTAGCGGGCTACAATGAGCAGTTCTTC. The genes are TRBV28 and TRBJ2-1; 12 nucleotides align to TRBD2. The V and J ends lost 4 bases and 3 bases, in that order; junction bases with no gene match: 4. Germline CDR1 reads MDHEN; CDR2 reads SYDVKM. This CDR3 region has 16 residues.

A few counts support this clone. The V and J genes are TRBV11-2 and TRBJ1-6, with TRBD1 matching over 9 bases. Germline assignment: CDR1 SGHAT and CDR2 FQNNGV. The CDR3 is 16 amino acids. V dropped 0 bases and J dropped 3; count of bases not matched to a gene: 0. As DNA, the CDR3 is TGTGCCAGCAGCTTAGAGACAGGGGGCTATAATTCACCCCTCCACTTT. This sequence encodes CASSLETGGYNSPLHF.

The chain has TRBV7-2 and TRBJ2-7, with D tentatively TRBD2 (6 bases). Germline V gene lookup returns CDR1 SGHTA and CDR2 FQGNSA. This CDR3 region has 14 residues. The ends were cut back, 3 bases at V and 4 bases at J, with 13 bases in the middle. The CDR3 bases are TGTGCCAGCAGCTTTGGGGGGTCGGTGTACGAGCAGTACTTC. It specifies CASSFGGSVYEQYF.

CDR3 nucleotides: TGCGCCAGCAGCTTGACGAGCGGGAACACCGGGGAGCTGTTTTTT. It yields the protein CASSLTSGNTGELFF. V usage is TRBV5-1 and J usage is TRBJ2-2; D is possibly TRBD2 (5 bases). The ends were cut back, 1 base at V and 1 base at J, with 8 bases in the middle. The CDR3 is 15 amino acids. Germline CDR1 is SGHRS and CDR2 is YFSETQ.

This clone has more than one count but fewer than ten. The rearrangement uses TRBV19 and TRBJ2-1; D is perhaps TRBD2 (6 bases). The germline CDR1 and CDR2 sequences are LNHDA and SQIVND (reference sequence). The V end lost 2 bases, the J end lost 5 bases, and 10 bases lay between the germline ends. The CDR3 is made up of 14 amino acids. The CDR3: CASSIYSGNNEQFF. DNA for the CDR3: TGTGCCAGTAGTATATATAGCGGAAACAATGAGCAGTTCTTC. The whole variable domain, remainder taken from reference TRBV19 and TRBJ2-1, is DGGITQSPKYLFRKEGQNVTLSCEQNLNHDAMYWYRQDPGQGLRLIYYSQIVNDFQKGDIAEGYSVSREKKESFPLTVTSAQKNPTAFYLCASSIYSGNNEQFFGPGTRLTVL.

This clone was picked up one time. V is TRBV15 and J is TRBJ1-3, with unresolved D. V lost 4 bases to trimming and J lost 3 bases, with 16 bases between them. Germline CDR1 and CDR2: LNHNV and YYDKDF (reference sequence). This CDR3 spans 16 amino acids. In nucleotides, the CDR3 is TGTGCCACCAGCAACCCATACAACGTTGGTGGAAACACCATATATTTT. As protein: CATSNPYNVGGNTIYF.

The chain is built from TRBV18 and TRBJ2-3, with TRBD1 matching over 11 bases. CDR1 and CDR2 from the germline V gene are KGHSH and LQKENI. V gave up 2 bases and J gave up 4 bases; unmatched junction bases: 5. This CDR3 has 16 amino acids. CDR3: CASSPAGTGGSDTQYF. The DNA of the CDR3 is TGTGCCAGCTCACCAGCCGGGACAGGGGGTTCAGATACGCAGTATTTT.

The genes are TRBV18 and TRBJ1-2; D is possibly TRBD1 (6 bases). Germline values: CDR1 KGHSH, CDR2 LQKENI. The V gene lost 3 bases and the J gene lost 2 bases, with 16 bases spanning the gap. The CDR3 runs to 16 residues. The CDR3 loop reads CASSPAGASSNYGYTF. CDR3 in DNA: TGTGCCAGCTCACCGGCAGGGGCGAGTTCGAACTATGGCTACACCTTC.

This clone was seen a few times. The V call is TRBV7-8, the J call TRBJ2-7; D possibly corresponds to TRBD2 (5 bases). V was cut by 2 bases and J by 4 bases, with 9 bases left in between. The germline CDR1 and CDR2 sequences are SGHVS and FQNEAQ. The CDR3 runs to 13 residues. The CDR3 nucleotides read TGTGCCAGCAGCTTACGAGGGAGTTACGAGCAGTACTTC. It specifies CASSLRGSYEQYF. The complete variable domain, with remaining parts taken from reference TRBV7-8 and TRBJ2-7, reads GAGVSQSPRYKVAKRGQDVALRCDPISGHVSLFWYQQALGQGPEFLTYFQNEAQLDKSGLPSDRFFAERPEGSVSTLKIQRTQQEDSAVYLCASSLRGSYEQYFGPGTRLTVT.

The chain uses TRBV7-8 and TRBJ1-5; a possible D gene is TRBD1 (5 bases). Germline-derived CDR1 and CDR2 are SGHVS and FQNEAQ. This CDR3 has 15 amino acids. V dropped 1 base and J dropped 2 bases, with 9 bases sitting between them. This chain's CDR3 is CASSLEGARNQPQHF. The CDR3 region has the DNA TGTGCCAGCAGCTTAGAAGGGGCCCGCAATCAGCCCCAGCATTTT.

V and J are TRBV5-5 and TRBJ2-3; the D gene is possibly TRBD2 (6 bases). This CDR3 region has 15 residues. With 3 bases removed from V and 2 bases from J, the gap between germline ends came to 13 bases. Germline assignment: CDR1 SGHKS and CDR2 YYEKEE (reference sequence). The CDR3 sequence: CASSSSGLNTDTQYF. The CDR3 region has the DNA TGTGCCAGCAGCTCATCGGGACTCAACACAGATACGCAGTATTTT.

This chain's CDR3 is CASSFKGQNLRNTGELFF. In nucleotides, the CDR3 is TGTGCCAGCAGCTTTAAGGGACAGAACCTACGGAACACCGGGGAGCTGTTTTTT. The chain recombines TRBV7-9 with TRBJ2-2, with 7 bases fitting TRBD1. CDR3 length: 18 amino acids. CDR1 and CDR2 (germline): SEHNR, FQNEAQ (reference sequence). With 3 bases clipped from V and 1 base from J, the junction kept 11 bases outside the gene matches.

In regard to this clone: A read error may produce the germline difference seen at one junction end. This chain connects TRBV7-9 to TRBJ1-1; a weak D match, TRBD1 (5 bases). The CDR3 is 15 amino acids. Germline V CDR1 and CDR2: SEHNR, FQNEAQ (reference sequence). CDR3 in DNA: TGTTCCAGCAGCTTAGCCCCTCAGGGCCGCACTGAAGCTTTCTTT. Translated: CSSSLAPQGRTEAFF.

CDR3 coding DNA: TGTGCCAGCAGGGCCGGGACAGGGGGTGCAACTAATGAAAAACTGTTTTTT. It translates to CASRAGTGGATNEKLFF. The rearrangement uses TRBV7-2 and TRBJ1-4, with 11 nucleotides matching TRBD1. The V gene end was trimmed by 6 bases and the J gene end by 0 bases; junction bases not matched to a gene: 6. The CDR3 spans 17 residues. Germline V gene sequence: CDR1 SGHTA, CDR2 FQGNSA. Combining the CDR3 with reference TRBV7-2 and TRBJ1-4 gives the whole variable domain GAGVSQSPSNKVTEKGKDVELRCDPISGHTALYWYRQSLGQGLEFLIYFQGNSAPDKSGLPSDRFSAERTGGSVSTLTIQRTQQEDSAVYLCASRAGTGGATNEKLFFGSGTQLSVL.

The chain uses TRBV7-6 and TRBJ2-3; 8 bases map to TRBD2. Germline CDR1 is SGHVS and CDR2 is FNYEAQ. This CDR3 is built from 16 residues. Trimming cost V 0 bases and J 0 bases; bases outside gene matches: 2. CDR3 DNA sequence: TGTGCCAGCAGCTTAGCGGAGCGGGGGAGCACAGATACGCAGTATTTT. It translates to CASSLAERGSTDTQYF.

This clone was seen only a few times. V usage is TRBV7-9 and J usage is TRBJ1-5; possibly TRBD1 for D (5 bases). The CDR3 loop spans 14 amino acids. V shed 5 bases and J shed 1 base, with 9 bases lying between them. Germline CDR1 SEHNR, CDR2 FQNEAQ (reference sequence). The chain's CDR3 is CASSTTVSNQPQHF. The CDR3 nucleotides read TGTGCCAGCAGCACGACAGTCAGCAATCAGCCCCAGCATTTT.

The rearrangement links TRBV11-2 to TRBJ1-2; 7 nucleotides match TRBD1. CDR3 size: 15 residues. The ends lost 6 bases at V and 3 bases at J; junction bases unmatched: 10. The germline gives CDR1 SGHAT, CDR2 FQNNGV. The CDR3 loop is CASRNDRDPDYGYTF. The CDR3 DNA is TGTGCCAGCAGAAACGACAGGGACCCAGACTATGGCTACACCTTC.

This chain connects TRBV19 to TRBJ1-1; 9 positions agree with TRBD1. J was trimmed by 1 base and V by 10 bases; bases with no gene match: 10. This CDR3 has 15 amino acids. CDR1 is LNHDA, CDR2 SQIVND, per germline (reference sequence). CDR3 amino acids: CATGKGQGRNTEAFF. For the CDR3, the DNA is TGTGCCACCGGAAAAGGACAGGGGAGGAACACTGAAGCTTTCTTT.

CDR3 amino acids: CSVGGTGNQPQHF. CDR3 DNA sequence: TGCAGCGTCGGGGGGACGGGCAATCAGCCCCAGCATTTT. The V gene is TRBV29-1, the J gene TRBJ1-5; a possible D gene is TRBD1 (5 bases). CDR3 length: 13 amino acids. Germline loops: CDR1 SQVTM, CDR2 ANQGSEA. V dropped 6 bases and J dropped 2 bases, with 11 bases sitting between them.

CDR3 amino acids: CASSERDRVGEQYF. The CDR3 DNA reads TGTGCCAGCAGTGAAAGGGACAGGGTAGGAGAGCAGTACTTC. The chain has TRBV6-1 and TRBJ2-7, with 9 bases identical to TRBD1. The V segment lost 2 bases and the J segment 7 bases; nucleotides outside the gene matches: 6. The CDR3 is made up of 14 amino acids. CDR1 and CDR2 (germline): MNHNS, SASEGT.

Remarks on this clone: One end of the junction fails to match germline, which may point to a read error. The CDR3 sequence is CASSLEGAQQVF. CDR3 DNA sequence: TGTGCCAGCAGCTTGGAGGGGGCCCAGCAGGTCTTT. This chain uses TRBV7-9 with TRBJ1-1; 7 bases are a match to TRBD1. The CDR3 is made up of 12 amino acids. In germline, CDR1 is SEHNR, CDR2 FQNEAQ (reference sequence).

This chain links TRBV6-1 with TRBJ1-2, with a possible D match to TRBD1 (6 bases). Germline V gene data show CDR1 as MNHNS and CDR2 as SASEGT. This CDR3 region has 14 residues. Trimming removed 6 bases at V and 3 bases at J, with 14 bases between. The CDR3 coding sequence is TGTGCCAGCAGGGGGGACAAGGGGTACTATGGCTACACCTTC. Translated: CASRGDKGYYGYTF.